The 17 T cell receptor beta chains below all came from one sample that was sequenced in a study of cytomegalovirus exposure and HLA in healthy donors. The PCR made use of 60 Vbeta and 13 Jbeta primers. Some clones are missing from TCRdb's copy, which holds only in-frame ones; the method was immunoSEQ multiplex PCR. Of 150,000 to 200,000 clones in the sample, about 79% were seen once. Input material: PBMCs. The receptors stem from a woman aged 45-60 years in good health and CMV-seropositive.

V usage is TRBV10-3 and J usage is TRBJ1-5, with 7 bases fitting TRBD1. J was trimmed by 6 bases and V by 4 bases; bases with no gene match: 3. Germline lookup yields CDR1 ENHRY and CDR2 SYGVKD. There are 13 residues in the CDR3. The CDR3 DNA reads TGTGCCATCAGTGGGCGGGACAGTCAGCCCCAGCATTTT. Protein: CAISGRDSQPQHF.

The chain recombines TRBV5-1 with TRBJ2-2; no definite D call. The germline V gene encodes CDR1 SGHRS and CDR2 YFSETQ. This CDR3 is 14 amino acids long. V lost 4 bases to trimming and J lost 1 base, with 8 bases between them. CDR3 sequence: CASSPVVNTGELFF. For the CDR3, the DNA is TGCGCCAGCAGCCCAGTGGTGAACACCGGGGAGCTGTTTTTT.

This rearrangement joins TRBV6-4 to TRBJ2-5, with TRBD1 identical over 8 bases. The germline gives CDR1 MRHNA, CDR2 SNTAGT. Trimming removed 3 bases from V and 4 bases from J; junction bases left unmatched: 4. This CDR3 contains 14 residues. CDR3: CASSDVTGGETQYF. The CDR3, as DNA: TGTGCCAGCAGTGATGTTACAGGGGGAGAGACCCAGTACTTC.

The chain links TRBV2 to TRBJ2-5; TRBD2 is a possible D gene (5 bases). The germline V gene encodes CDR1 SNHLY and CDR2 FYNNEI. The V gene lost 3 bases and the J gene lost 5 bases, with 13 bases spanning the gap. This CDR3 has 14 residues. As DNA, the CDR3 is TGTGCCAGCAGTGAGTACGGGGTTCTGGAGACCCAGTACTTC. Its translation is CASSEYGVLETQYF.

The rearrangement uses TRBV29-1 and TRBJ1-2; D is possibly TRBD1 (5 bases). Germline CDR1 reads SQVTM; CDR2 reads ANQGSEA. V dropped 2 bases and J dropped 9 bases, with 16 bases sitting between them. This CDR3 contains 13 residues. The CDR3 sequence: CSVEWGGTESYTF. For the CDR3, the DNA is TGCAGCGTTGAATGGGGGGGTACCGAGAGCTACACCTTC.

This clone turned up a few times. V usage is TRBV6-5 and J usage is TRBJ2-3, with 10 bases that match TRBD1. Germline trimming cut 0 bases from V and 3 bases from J; bases unmatched to any gene: 0. CDR3 length: 15 residues. Germline CDR1 MNHEY, CDR2 SVGAGI. The CDR3 bases are TGTGCCAGCAGTTACTCGGGACAGGGGACAGATACGCAGTATTTT. Amino acid sequence: CASSYSGQGTDTQYF.

There are a few counts of this clone. The genes are TRBV9 and TRBJ2-5; tentative D call: TRBD2 (6 bases). The CDR3 is 16 residues long. Germline assignment: CDR1 SGDLS and CDR2 YYNGEE. V lost 3 bases, J lost 2 bases, and 17 bases lay in between. CDR3 nucleotides: TGTGCCAGCAGCGCCAATCCGACGGGAGATCAAGAGACCCAGTACTTC. The encoded protein is CASSANPTGDQETQYF.

The chain employs TRBV19 and TRBJ1-1; D is ambiguous. Trimming took 4 bases from V and 2 from J, leaving 8 bases between them. This CDR3 contains 13 residues. Germline CDR1 is LNHDA and CDR2 is SQIVND (reference sequence). The CDR3 sequence is CASSNSHNTEAFF. In DNA form, the CDR3 reads TGTGCCAGTAGTAACTCCCATAACACTGAAGCTTTCTTT.

The chain has TRBV5-1 and TRBJ2-5; the match to TRBD2 covers 11 bases. The germline gives CDR1 SGHRS, CDR2 YFSETQ. V lost 4 bases to trimming and J lost 4 bases; unmatched junction nucleotides: 9. The CDR3 is 16 amino acids. The CDR3 is CASSLNLLAGAETQYF. CDR3 coding DNA: TGCGCCAGCAGCCTAAACCTACTAGCGGGGGCAGAGACCCAGTACTTC.

This chain uses TRBV12-5 with TRBJ2-1; possible D gene TRBD1, 5 bases. The CDR3 consists of 13 residues. Germline CDR1 is LGHNT and CDR2 is FRNRAP. With 3 bases removed from V and 8 bases from J, the gap between germline ends came to 11 bases. Here the CDR3 DNA reads TGTGCTAGTGGTTTCCAGGGTTTCGATGAGCAGTTCTTC. This encodes CASGFQGFDEQFF.

This clone turned up a few times. The chain joins TRBV4-1 to TRBJ2-7; D is possibly TRBD2 (6 bases). Trimming removed 1 base from V and 4 bases from J, with 17 bases in between. CDR3 length: 16 residues. Germline V lookup: CDR1 MGHRA, CDR2 YSYEKL. The CDR3 DNA reads TGCGCCAGCAGCCAAGTCGGGATTAGGCTAGCGTACGAGCAGTACTTC. It codes for CASSQVGIRLAYEQYF.

This chain links TRBV6-5 with TRBJ1-2; D is unclear. The CDR3 covers 14 residues. Germline assignment: CDR1 MNHEY and CDR2 SVGAGI. Trimming left V 2 bases short and J 2 bases short, with 9 bases between. The DNA of the CDR3 is TGTGCCAGCAGTTACCGACAAAGAAACTATGGCTACACCTTC. It is translated as CASSYRQRNYGYTF.

The chain links TRBV5-1 to TRBJ1-3; a weak D match, TRBD1 (6 bases). CDR1 and CDR2 from the germline V gene are SGHRS and YFSETQ. The V gene lost 3 bases and the J gene lost 0 bases, with 13 bases spanning the gap. CDR3 length: 16 amino acids. The CDR3 DNA reads TGCGCCAGCAGCTCGGGGGGCACGAGCTCTGGAAACACCATATATTTT. It is translated as CASSSGGTSSGNTIYF.

V is TRBV4-1 and J is TRBJ2-7; 8 bases fit TRBD1. Germline CDR1 is MGHRA and CDR2 is YSYEKL. The CDR3 loop spans 15 amino acids. Losses at the gene ends were 5 bases for V and 2 bases for J; bases not matched to a gene: 8. In DNA form, the CDR3 reads TGCGCCAGCAGCTCCGGACAGGGCCCCACCTACGAGCAGTACTTC. Protein: CASSSGQGPTYEQYF.

This clone has only a few counts. The rearrangement links TRBV2 to TRBJ1-4; 8 nucleotides agree with TRBD1. CDR1 and CDR2 (germline): SNHLY, FYNNEI. The CDR3 runs to 13 residues. J lost 7 bases, V lost 6 bases, and 4 bases had no gene match. The CDR3 DNA reads TGTGCCAGCAGACAGGGGGTGACTGAAAAACTGTTTTTT. It encodes CASRQGVTEKLFF.

This clone showed up just once. V gene TRBV10-1 combines with J gene TRBJ2-1; D is possibly TRBD1 (5 bases). Trimming stripped 4 bases from V and 2 bases from J, with 6 bases between. Germline CDR1 and CDR2: WNHNN and SYGVQD (reference sequence). The CDR3 extends over 13 amino acids. The DNA of the CDR3 is TGCGCCAGCAGTGGACAGACCTACAATGAGCAGTTCTTC. Translating gives CASSGQTYNEQFF.

J is TRBJ2-1 and V is TRBV5-1; no reliable D call. Per the germline V gene, CDR1 is SGHRS and CDR2 is YFSETQ. The V and J ends lost 0 bases and 3 bases respectively, with 4 bases between them. This CDR3 spans 13 amino acids. The CDR3 here is CASSLGSYNEQFF. In DNA, the CDR3 is TGCGCCAGCAGCTTGGGCAGCTACAATGAGCAGTTCTTC.